Shown below are 12 T cell receptor beta chains from a single sample sequenced in a study of T cells after posttransplantation cyclophosphamide. Libraries were prepared by immunoSEQ multiplex PCR; TCRdb keeps only in-frame clonotypes and omits some of them. The sample has 40,000 or so clones, none seen only once. The source material was PBMCs. The source of these receptors is a man aged 25 to 40 in good health and a related stem cell transplant donor.

There are many counts of this clone. The chain employs TRBV15 and TRBJ1-5; 9 bases are shared with TRBD1. V lost 1 base and J lost 1; bases outside the gene matches: 2. From germline, CDR1 is LNHNV and CDR2 YYDKDF (reference sequence). CDR3 length equals 16 residues. DNA of the CDR3: TGTGCCACCAGCAGAGGGGACAGGGTAAGCAATCAGCCCCAGCATTTT. It yields the protein CATSRGDRVSNQPQHF. Variable domain in full (rest from reference TRBV15 and TRBJ1-5): DAMVIQNPRYQVTQFGKPVTLSCSQTLNHNVMYWYQQKSSQAPKLLFHYYDKDFNNEADTPDNFQSRRPNTSFCFLDIRSPGLGDTAMYLCATSRGDRVSNQPQHFGDGTRLSIL.

This clone has a count of ten or more. This rearrangement joins TRBV5-6 to TRBJ1-2; weak D call: TRBD1 (5 bases). Germline assignment: CDR1 SGHDT and CDR2 YYEEEE. CDR3 length equals 16 residues. V was pared by 5 bases and J by 4 bases, with 21 bases between. CDR3 nucleotides: TGTGCCAGCAGTGTGGGGAGGGGACTGGCCTCCTATGGCTACACCTTC. Encoded protein: CASSVGRGLASYGYTF. The full variable domain, rest sourced from reference TRBV5-6 and TRBJ1-2, is DAGVTQSPTHLIKTRGQQVTLRCSPKSGHDTVSWYQQALGQGPQFIFQYYEEEERQRGNFPDRFSGHQFPNYSSELNVNALLLGDSALYLCASSVGRGLASYGYTFGSGTRLTVV.

In regard to this clone: One end of the junction fails to match germline, which may point to a read error. The chain has TRBV7-9 and TRBJ2-5; TRBD2 matches at 9 bases. CDR3 size: 14 residues. Germline V gene lookup returns CDR1 SEHNR and CDR2 FQNEAQ (reference sequence). The CDR3 sequence is CASSLAGSGETQYF. The DNA for the CDR3 is TGTGCCAGCAGCCTAGCGGGGTCAGGGGAGACCCAGTACTTC. The whole variable domain, remainder taken from reference TRBV7-9 and TRBJ2-5, is DTGVSQNPRHKITKRGQNVTFRCDPISEHNRLYWYRQTLGQGPEFLTYFQNEAQLEKSRLLSDRFSAERPKGSFSTLEIQRTEQGDSAMYLCASSLAGSGETQYFGPGTRLLVL.

This clone was found many times. The J gene is TRBJ1-4, the V gene TRBV7-9; possibly TRBD1 for D (5 bases). Germline CDR1 and CDR2: SEHNR and FQNEAQ (reference sequence). Trimming pared 2 bases from V and 5 bases from J, leaving 15 bases between. This CDR3 has 16 amino acids. DNA of the CDR3: TGTGCCAGCAGCTTATCAGGGCTTCCCCTCAATGAAAAACTGTTTTTT. It translates to CASSLSGLPLNEKLFF.

This clone occurred many times. The V and J genes are TRBV25-1 and TRBJ2-1, with TRBD1 as a possible D gene (5 bases). Germline CDR1 and CDR2: MGHDK and SYGVNS. Trimming removed 7 bases from V and 9 bases from J, with 10 bases in between. The length of the CDR3 is 11 residues. CDR3 sequence: CASKDKGEQFF. The CDR3 coding sequence is TGTGCCAGCAAGGACAAAGGTGAGCAGTTCTTC. The complete variable domain, with remaining parts taken from reference TRBV25-1 and TRBJ2-1, reads EADIYQTPRYLVIGTGKKITLECSQTMGHDKMYWYQQDPGMELHLIHYSYGVNSTEKGDLSSESTVSRIRTEHFPLTLESARPSHTSQYLCASKDKGEQFFGPGTRLTVL.

The chain couples TRBV9 to TRBJ2-2, with 8 bases that match TRBD2. Germline CDR1 and CDR2: SGDLS and YYNGEE. V gave up 3 bases and J gave up 0 bases; unmatched junction bases: 7. The CDR3 is 17 residues long. CDR3 loop: CASSGDRLASNTGELFF. The DNA of the CDR3 is TGTGCCAGCAGCGGTGACCGACTAGCGTCGAACACCGGGGAGCTGTTTTTT.

A few counts support this clone. V gene TRBV12-3 or TRBV12-4 combines with J gene TRBJ2-3; 9 bases are shared with TRBD2. With 3 bases clipped from V and 1 base from J, the junction kept 2 bases outside the gene matches. The length of the CDR3 is 15 residues. CDR3 residues: CASSFRTSGTDTQYF. In nucleotides, the CDR3 is TGTGCCAGCAGTTTTAGGACTAGCGGCACAGATACGCAGTATTTT.

This clone occurred many times. V gene TRBV7-9 combines with J gene TRBJ1-2; 8 bases are a match to TRBD1. J lost 6 bases, V lost 5 bases, and 2 bases had no gene match. This CDR3 contains 12 residues. Germline loops: CDR1 SEHNR, CDR2 FQNEAQ (reference sequence). The CDR3 reads CASSQTGDGYTF. The CDR3 nucleotides read TGTGCCAGCAGCCAGACAGGGGATGGCTACACCTTC.

In its sample, this clone was seen many times. The chain's CDR3 is CASSVGPGGEETQYF. CDR3 coding DNA: TGTGCCAGCAGTGTAGGACCGGGGGGAGAAGAGACCCAGTACTTC. The J gene is TRBJ2-5, the V gene TRBV4-2, with 7 nucleotides matching TRBD2. Trimming took 6 bases from V and 3 from J; bases not matched to a gene: 10. CDR1 and CDR2 (germline): LGHNA, YNFKEQ. The CDR3 length is 15 residues.

Ten or more counts support this clone. The rearrangement joins TRBV16 to TRBJ1-5; weak D call: TRBD1 (5 bases). Germline-derived CDR1 and CDR2 are KGHSY and FQNENV. V was pared by 4 bases and J by 4 bases, with 17 bases between. The CDR3 totals 16 residues. CDR3 residues: CASSPPGGYSNQPQHF. The CDR3 DNA reads TGTGCCAGCAGCCCCCCCGGGGGTTATAGTAATCAGCCCCAGCATTTT.

This clone appeared many times. This sequence joins TRBV6-6 and TRBJ1-4, with D perhaps TRBD1 (6 bases). The CDR3 sequence is 14 residues long. Germline V CDR1 and CDR2: MNHNY, SVGAGI (reference sequence). Trimming took 6 bases from V and 0 from J, leaving 8 bases between them. The CDR3 spells CASSRQATNEKLFF. The CDR3 DNA reads TGTGCCAGCAGCCGACAGGCAACTAATGAAAAACTGTTTTTT.

This clone was counted many times. This sequence joins TRBV5-1 and TRBJ1-2; 9 nucleotides match TRBD1. V lost 2 bases to trimming and J lost 6 bases; unmatched junction nucleotides: 5. The length of the CDR3 is 14 residues. Germline assignment: CDR1 SGHRS and CDR2 YFSETQ. CDR3: CASSLQGALDGYTF. The CDR3 coding sequence is TGCGCCAGCAGCTTACAGGGGGCGCTTGATGGCTACACCTTC.